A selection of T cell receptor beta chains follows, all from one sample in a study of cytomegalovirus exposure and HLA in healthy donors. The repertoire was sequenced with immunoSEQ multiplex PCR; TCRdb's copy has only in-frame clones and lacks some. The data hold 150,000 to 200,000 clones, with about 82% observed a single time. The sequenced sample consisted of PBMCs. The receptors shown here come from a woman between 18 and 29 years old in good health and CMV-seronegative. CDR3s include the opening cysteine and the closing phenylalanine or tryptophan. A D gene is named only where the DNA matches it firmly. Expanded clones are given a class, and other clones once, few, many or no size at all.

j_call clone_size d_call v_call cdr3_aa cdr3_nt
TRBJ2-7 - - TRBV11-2 CASLGRGRMRYEQYF TGTGCCAGCCTAGGCAGGGGCCGGATGAGATACGAGCAGTACTTC
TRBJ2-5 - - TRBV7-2 CASSPSWGHQETQYF TGTGCCAGCAGTCCCTCGTGGGGGCACCAAGAGACCCAGTACTTC
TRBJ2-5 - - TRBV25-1 CASSDGGEETQYF TGTGCCAGCAGTGACGGGGGAGAAGAGACCCAGTACTTC
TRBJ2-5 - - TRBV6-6 CASSYSGETQYF TGTGCCAGCAGTTACTCCGGAGAGACCCAGTACTTC
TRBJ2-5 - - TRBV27 CASSRTGGWQETQYF TGTGCCAGCAGTAGGACAGGAGGGTGGCAAGAGACCCAGTACTTC
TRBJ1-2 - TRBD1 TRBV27 CASSFQAFGRGRGGYTF TGTGCCAGCAGTTTTCAGGCATTCGGGAGGGGGCGCGGGGGCTACACCTTC
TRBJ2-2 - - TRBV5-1 CASSQRTTTGELFF TGCGCCAGCAGCCAGCGGACTACCACCGGGGAGCTGTTTTTT
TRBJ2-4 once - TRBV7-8 CASSPPPHIAKNIQYF TGTGCCAGCAGCCCCCCACCTCACATAGCCAAAAACATTCAGTACTTC
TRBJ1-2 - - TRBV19 CASSPGQALYGYTF TGTGCCAGTAGTCCAGGCCAGGCCCTCTATGGCTACACCTTC
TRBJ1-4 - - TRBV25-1 CASSDTSGTRFEKLFF TGTGCCAGCAGTGATACCTCGGGGACACGATTTGAAAAACTGTTTTTT
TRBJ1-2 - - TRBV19 CASSMWPYYGYTF TGTGCCAGTAGTATGTGGCCTTACTATGGCTACACCTTC
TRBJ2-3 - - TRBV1 CTSSQSFRQGGRDTQYF TGCACCAGCAGCCAATCGTTTCGACAGGGAGGCAGGGATACGCAGTATTTT
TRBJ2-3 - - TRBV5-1 CASSWRGRAGTDTQYF TGCGCCAGCAGCTGGCGGGGGCGGGCGGGCACAGATACGCAGTATTTT
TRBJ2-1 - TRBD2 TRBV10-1 CASSISGRFGNEQFF TGCGCCAGCAGTATCAGCGGGAGGTTCGGTAATGAGCAGTTCTTC
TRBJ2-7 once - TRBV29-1 CSVSRLPQDYEQYF TGCAGCGTTTCCCGGTTACCCCAGGACTACGAGCAGTACTTC
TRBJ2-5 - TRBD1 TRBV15 CATSRDLPGQAVAETQYF TGTGCCACCAGCAGAGATCTCCCCGGACAGGCAGTTGCTGAGACCCAGTACTTC
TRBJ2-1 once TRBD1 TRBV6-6 CASSYRDRGGMNEQFF TGTGCCAGCAGTTACCGGGACAGGGGTGGGATGAATGAGCAGTTCTTC
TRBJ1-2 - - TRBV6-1 CASSGPWIQGGYTF TGTGCCAGCAGTGGCCCCTGGATTCAGGGTGGCTACACCTTC
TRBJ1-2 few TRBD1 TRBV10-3 CAIKMTGSGGYTF TGTGCCATCAAAATGACAGGGTCGGGTGGCTACACCTTC
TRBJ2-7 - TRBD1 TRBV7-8 CASSLGADRVNEQYF TGTGCCAGCAGCTTAGGAGCGGACAGGGTCAACGAGCAGTACTTC
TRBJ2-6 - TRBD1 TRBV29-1 CSVNGDSASGANVLTF TGCAGCGTTAACGGGGACAGCGCTTCTGGGGCCAACGTCCTGACTTTC
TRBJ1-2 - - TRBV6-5 CASSPRSGTYGYTF TGTGCCAGCAGTCCTCGAAGCGGGACATATGGCTACACCTTC
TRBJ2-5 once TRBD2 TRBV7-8 CASSPWTRVGETQYF TGTGCCAGCAGCCCCTGGACTAGGGTCGGAGAGACCCAGTACTTC
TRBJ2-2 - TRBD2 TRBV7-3 CASSLVGSGANTGELFF TGTGCCAGCAGCTTAGTGGGTAGCGGGGCGAACACCGGGGAGCTGTTTTTT
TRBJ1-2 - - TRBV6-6 CASSDGNYGYTF TGTGCCAGCTCAGACGGGAACTATGGCTACACCTTC
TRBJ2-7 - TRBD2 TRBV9 CASSLGASGEYEQYF TGTGCCAGCAGCCTAGGGGCTAGCGGGGAATACGAGCAGTACTTC
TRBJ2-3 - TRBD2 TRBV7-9 CASSFGDYTDTQYF TGTGCCAGCAGCTTTGGGGACTACACAGATACGCAGTATTTT
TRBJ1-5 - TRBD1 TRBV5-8 CASSLAGGSNQPQHF TGTGCCAGCAGCTTGGCAGGGGGGAGCAATCAGCCCCAGCATTTT
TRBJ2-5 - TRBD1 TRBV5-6 CASSLGSGGAPQETQYF TGTGCCAGCAGCTTGGGATCAGGGGGCGCCCCTCAAGAGACCCAGTACTTC
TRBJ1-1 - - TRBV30 CAWSLWTDRTEAFF TGTGCCTGGAGTCTTTGGACAGACCGTACTGAAGCTTTCTTT
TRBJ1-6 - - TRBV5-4 CASSIPGQGGNSPLHF TGTGCCAGCAGCATCCCCGGTCAGGGAGGGAATTCACCCCTCCACTTT
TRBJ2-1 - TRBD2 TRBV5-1 CASSLMTSGSVNEQFF TGCGCCAGCAGCCTTATGACTAGCGGGAGTGTTAATGAGCAGTTCTTC
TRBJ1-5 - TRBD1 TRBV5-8 CASSLPAGQGFGQPQHF TGTGCCAGCAGCTTACCTGCGGGACAGGGCTTTGGTCAGCCCCAGCATTTT
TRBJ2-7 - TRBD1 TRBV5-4 CASSLGEDRGLYEQYF TGTGCCAGCAGCTTGGGGGAAGACAGGGGGCTGTACGAGCAGTACTTC
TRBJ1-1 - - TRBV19 CASSIARVDTEAFF TGTGCCAGTAGTATAGCCAGGGTAGACACTGAAGCTTTCTTT
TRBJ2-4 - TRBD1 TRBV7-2 CASSPESQGVKNIQYF TGTGCCAGCAGCCCAGAGTCTCAGGGGGTTAAAAACATTCAGTACTTC
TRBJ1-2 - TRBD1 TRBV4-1 CASSQRGTGLGYGYTF TGCGCCAGCAGCCAAAGGGGGACAGGGTTGGGGTATGGCTACACCTTC
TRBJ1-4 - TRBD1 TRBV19 CATRNQGVTEKLFF TGTGCCACTAGGAATCAGGGGGTGACGGAAAAACTGTTTTTT
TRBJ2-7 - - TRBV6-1 CASSEAGAVKTINF TGTGCCAGCAGTGAAGCAGGGGCCGTAAAGACGATAAACTTC
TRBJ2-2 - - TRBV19 CASSPRTPNTGELFF TGTGCCAGTAGCCCAAGGACACCGAACACCGGGGAGCTGTTTTTT
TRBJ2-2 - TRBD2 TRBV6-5 CARLAGSGELFF TGTGCCAGACTAGCGGGATCTGGGGAGCTGTTTTTT
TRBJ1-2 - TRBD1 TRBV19 CASTAAGTGFYRGGYTF TGTGCCAGTACCGCAGCCGGGACAGGGTTTTACCGGGGGGGCTACACCTTC